The source of this T cell receptor (beta chain) is a study of cytotoxic CD8 clonotypes in ibrutinib-treated CLL. Method: immunoSEQ multiplex PCR; TCRdb's copy keeps in-frame clones and lacks some. Of roughly 180,000 clones in the sample, approximately 80% were seen once. After removal of 0 bases from V and 10 bases from J, the junction contained 14 bases not matched to a gene. This CDR3 region has 16 residues. The germline gives CDR1 SQVTM, CDR2 ANQGSEA. In its sample, this clone was seen many times. The specimen was PBMCs, collected after 24 months of ibrutinib treatment. The sequence came from a human donor with chronic lymphocytic leukemia. This chain uses TRBV29-1 with TRBJ1-2, with TRBD1 matching over 10 bases. As DNA, the CDR3 is TGCAGCGTTGAAGATGGGGGACAGGGGTTGCCAGCGTCCTACACCTTC. Translating it yields CSVEDGGQGLPASYTF.